This T cell receptor (beta chain) was sequenced in a study of long-term antiretroviral therapy in people with HIV. There are 14 residues in the CDR3. V shed 3 bases, J shed 6 bases, and the junction held 4 bases outside the gene matches. From germline, CDR1 is MNHEY and CDR2 SVGAGI. The assay used was immunoSEQ (version v3.0), run at survey level. Profiling relied on immunoSEQ multiplex PCR, and the TCRdb table lists in-frame clones only, not all of them. Of 25,000 to 35,000 clones listed, about 95% are singletons. This sample comprised unsorted PBMCs, obtained 5.3 years after starting antiretroviral therapy. V and J are TRBV6-5 and TRBJ1-4; TRBD1 agrees at 7 bases. The TCR was taken from a man aged 25-45 years with HIV. The chain's CDR3 is CASSYITGDEKLFF. As DNA, the CDR3 is TGTGCCAGCAGTTATATCACAGGGGATGAAAAACTGTTTTTT.